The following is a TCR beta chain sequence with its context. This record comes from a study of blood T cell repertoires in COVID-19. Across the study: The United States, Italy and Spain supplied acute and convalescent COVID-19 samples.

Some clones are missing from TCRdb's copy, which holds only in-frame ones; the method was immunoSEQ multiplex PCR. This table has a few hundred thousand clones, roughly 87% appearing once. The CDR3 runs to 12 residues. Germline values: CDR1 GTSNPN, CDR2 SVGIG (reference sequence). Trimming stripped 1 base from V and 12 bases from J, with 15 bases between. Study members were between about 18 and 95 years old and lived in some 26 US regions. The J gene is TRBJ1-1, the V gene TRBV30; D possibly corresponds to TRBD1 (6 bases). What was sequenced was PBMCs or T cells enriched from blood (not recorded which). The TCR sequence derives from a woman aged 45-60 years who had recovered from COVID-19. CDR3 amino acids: CAWSGVGGLSFF. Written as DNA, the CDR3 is TGTGCCTGGAGTGGCGTCGGGGGGCTATCTTTCTTT.